Listed below are T cell receptor beta chains from one sample, sequenced in a study of early T cells in non-severe SARS-CoV-2 infection. In TCRdb, the 5' RACE reads were re-called with MiXCR into one record per CDR3 protein. The data contain tens of thousands of distinct CDR3 sequences, 13% of them singletons. What was sequenced was whole blood. The receptor set was obtained from an adult who was a healthcare worker with PCR-confirmed SARS-CoV-2 infection or an uninfected control (not recorded which). CDR3s include the opening cysteine and the closing phenylalanine or tryptophan. The order of the fields is clone size, J gene, V gene, D gene, CDR3 DNA, CDR3 protein. D genes are given only for firm matches. Where a row states a size, it is once, few, many or the class of an expanded clone; other rows omit it.

abundance: many
j_gene: TRBJ2-3
v_gene: TRBV29-1
d_gene: TRBD2
CDR3nt: TGCAGCGTTGAGGGGCTAGCGGGAGGTAGGAGCACAGATACGCAGTATTTT
CDR3aa: CSVEGLAGGRSTDTQYF

abundance: few
j_gene: TRBJ2-1
v_gene: TRBV3-1
d_gene: TRBD2
CDR3nt: TGTGCCAGCAGCCAAGATCCCAGCGGGAGAAGTAGGGATGAGCAGTTCTTC
CDR3aa: CASSQDPSGRSRDEQFF

abundance: few
j_gene: TRBJ2-3
v_gene: TRBV20-1
d_gene: .
CDR3nt: TGCAGTGCGCTACGGGACTCCTCCACAGATACGCAGTATTTT
CDR3aa: CSALRDSSTDTQYF

abundance: many
j_gene: TRBJ1-5
v_gene: TRBV27
d_gene: .
CDR3nt: TGTGCCAGCAGGGGGGGGGCGAATCAGCCCCAGCATTTT
CDR3aa: CASRGGANQPQHF

abundance: few
j_gene: TRBJ2-1
v_gene: TRBV7-6
d_gene: .
CDR3nt: TGTGCCAGCAGCTTATCTCAGCATAATGAGCAGTTCTTC
CDR3aa: CASSLSQHNEQFF

abundance: few
j_gene: TRBJ1-1
v_gene: TRBV5-6
d_gene: TRBD1
CDR3nt: TGTGCCAGCAGCCCCGGGACAGCTAACACTGAAGCTTTCTTT
CDR3aa: CASSPGTANTEAFF

abundance: .
j_gene: TRBJ2-7
v_gene: TRBV20-1
d_gene: TRBD2
CDR3nt: TGCAGTGCTAATGGCGGGAGTGTTTACGAGCAGTACTTC
CDR3aa: CSANGGSVYEQYF

abundance: .
j_gene: TRBJ2-7
v_gene: TRBV29-1
d_gene: .
CDR3nt: TGCAGCGCCTTGTCACGACAGGCTGGAGAGCAGTACTTC
CDR3aa: CSALSRQAGEQYF

abundance: many
j_gene: TRBJ2-7
v_gene: TRBV3-1
d_gene: .
CDR3nt: TGTGCCAGCAGCCAAGAAGAGGGACATTCCTACGAGCAGTACTTC
CDR3aa: CASSQEEGHSYEQYF

abundance: many
j_gene: TRBJ2-7
v_gene: TRBV6-2/TRBV6-3
d_gene: .
CDR3nt: TGTGCCAGCAGCCGCGGACCCAACGAGCAGTACTTC
CDR3aa: CASSRGPNEQYF

abundance: .
j_gene: TRBJ2-4
v_gene: TRBV29-1
d_gene: .
CDR3nt: TGCAGCGTTGCAGGGTTTGACATTCAGTACTTC
CDR3aa: CSVAGFDIQYF

abundance: few
j_gene: TRBJ1-1
v_gene: TRBV11-1
d_gene: TRBD1
CDR3nt: TGTGCCAGCAGCCCCCGACAGGGGAACACTGAAGCTTTCTTT
CDR3aa: CASSPRQGNTEAFF

abundance: many
j_gene: TRBJ2-1
v_gene: TRBV29-1
d_gene: .
CDR3nt: TGCAGCCCCATGGAAAGGGGCCGTAACTACAATGAGCAGTTCTTC
CDR3aa: CSPMERGRNYNEQFF

abundance: .
j_gene: TRBJ2-1
v_gene: TRBV3-2
d_gene: .
CDR3nt: TGTGCCAGCAGCCATGTACAGGGTCACGCCACCTCCTACAATGAGCAGTTCTTC
CDR3aa: CASSHVQGHATSYNEQFF

abundance: .
j_gene: TRBJ2-1
v_gene: TRBV20-1
d_gene: TRBD2
CDR3nt: TGCAGTGCCGGACTAGCGGGAGGTTCCCGTCCTGAGCAGTTCTTC
CDR3aa: CSAGLAGGSRPEQFF

abundance: many
j_gene: TRBJ1-2
v_gene: TRBV18
d_gene: .
CDR3nt: TGTGCCAGCTCAAGGTGGGACGGCGGCCTTTATGGCTACACCTTC
CDR3aa: CASSRWDGGLYGYTF

abundance: .
j_gene: TRBJ2-3
v_gene: TRBV18
d_gene: .
CDR3nt: TGTGCCAGCTCACGTGAGCCTCTTAACGCAGATACGCAGTATTTT
CDR3aa: CASSREPLNADTQYF

abundance: few
j_gene: TRBJ1-5
v_gene: TRBV7-2
d_gene: .
CDR3nt: TGTGCCAGCAGCTTAGGTCAAAATAGCAATCAGCCCCAGCATTTT
CDR3aa: CASSLGQNSNQPQHF

abundance: many
j_gene: TRBJ2-1
v_gene: TRBV20-1
d_gene: .
CDR3nt: TGCAGTGCTAGAGATAGACAGCTCAATGAGCAGTTCTTC
CDR3aa: CSARDRQLNEQFF

abundance: .
j_gene: TRBJ2-1
v_gene: TRBV11-2
d_gene: .
CDR3nt: TGTGCCAGCAGCTTAAGACAGGTCACCAATAGTGAGCAGTTCTTC
CDR3aa: CASSLRQVTNSEQFF

abundance: few
j_gene: TRBJ2-2
v_gene: TRBV4-1
d_gene: .
CDR3nt: TGCGCCAGCAGCCAAGATTTAGCTCGGGCGGTAACCGGGGAGCTGTTTTTT
CDR3aa: CASSQDLARAVTGELFF

abundance: many
j_gene: TRBJ1-2
v_gene: TRBV15
d_gene: .
CDR3nt: TGTGCCACTAAGGACGGCGGTGGCTACACCTTC
CDR3aa: CATKDGGGYTF

abundance: few
j_gene: TRBJ2-4
v_gene: TRBV4-1
d_gene: .
CDR3nt: TGCGCCAGCAGCCAAGAAAGTCCGGGGAGGTTGAACATTCAGTACTTC
CDR3aa: CASSQESPGRLNIQYF

abundance: many
j_gene: TRBJ2-7
v_gene: TRBV29-1
d_gene: .
CDR3nt: TGCAGCGTTGAACAGGGGAGGATGAGCGAGCAGTACTTC
CDR3aa: CSVEQGRMSEQYF

abundance: few
j_gene: TRBJ2-7
v_gene: TRBV6-2/TRBV6-3
d_gene: .
CDR3nt: TGTGCCAGCAGTTACTCGAAGGCTTTCACCTACGAGCAGTACTTC
CDR3aa: CASSYSKAFTYEQYF

abundance: .
j_gene: TRBJ2-1
v_gene: TRBV29-1
d_gene: TRBD1
CDR3nt: TGCAGCGTCATCGACAGGGATGAGCAGTTCTTC
CDR3aa: CSVIDRDEQFF

abundance: many
j_gene: TRBJ1-1
v_gene: TRBV27
d_gene: TRBD1
CDR3nt: TGTGCCAGCAGTCTACGCAGACAGGGGCACACTGAAGCTTTCTTT
CDR3aa: CASSLRRQGHTEAFF

abundance: few
j_gene: TRBJ1-1
v_gene: TRBV6-1
d_gene: .
CDR3nt: TGTGCCAGCAGCCAAGTGGGGAACACTGAAGCTTTCTTT
CDR3aa: CASSQVGNTEAFF